This TCR beta chain was identified in a study of lymphopenia after photon versus proton radiotherapy. Germline CDR1 and CDR2: SNHLY and FYNNEI. This CDR3 is 11 amino acids long. V lost 1 base and J 3 bases, leaving 0 bases between the germline ends. Repertoires were generated with immunoSEQ multiplex PCR, while TCRdb's copy carries only in-frame clones and drops some. The sample shows 35,000 to 45,000 clones, around 86% of them seen only once. The TCR comes from a woman aged 70 to 79 with pancreatic cancer. The source material was peripheral blood, sampled from a patient treated with proton-based radiotherapy. The genes are TRBV2 and TRBJ2-5; D unresolved. CDR3 nucleotide sequence: TGTGCCAGCAGTGAAGAAGAGACCCAGTACTTC. This translates into CASSEEETQYF.